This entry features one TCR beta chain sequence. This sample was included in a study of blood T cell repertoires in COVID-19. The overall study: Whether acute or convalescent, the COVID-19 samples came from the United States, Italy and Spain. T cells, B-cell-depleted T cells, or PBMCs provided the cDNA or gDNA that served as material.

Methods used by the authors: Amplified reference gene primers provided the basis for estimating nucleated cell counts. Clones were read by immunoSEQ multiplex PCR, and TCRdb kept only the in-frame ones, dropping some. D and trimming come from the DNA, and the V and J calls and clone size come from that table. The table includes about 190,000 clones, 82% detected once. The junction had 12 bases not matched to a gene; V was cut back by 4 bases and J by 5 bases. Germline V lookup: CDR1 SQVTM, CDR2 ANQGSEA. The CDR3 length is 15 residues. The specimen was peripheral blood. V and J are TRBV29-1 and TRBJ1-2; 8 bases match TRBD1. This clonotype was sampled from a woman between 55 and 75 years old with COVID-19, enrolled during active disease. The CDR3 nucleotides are TGCAGCGTTGGGGAAGGGACAGGAGCTGGGTATGGCTACACCTTC. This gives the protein CSVGEGTGAGYGYTF. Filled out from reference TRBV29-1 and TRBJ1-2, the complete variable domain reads SAVISQKPSRDICQRGTSLTIQCQVDSQVTMMFWYRQQPGQSLTLIATANQGSEATYESGFVIDKFPISRPNLTFSTLTVSNMSPEDSSIYLCSVGEGTGAGYGYTFGSGTRLTVV.